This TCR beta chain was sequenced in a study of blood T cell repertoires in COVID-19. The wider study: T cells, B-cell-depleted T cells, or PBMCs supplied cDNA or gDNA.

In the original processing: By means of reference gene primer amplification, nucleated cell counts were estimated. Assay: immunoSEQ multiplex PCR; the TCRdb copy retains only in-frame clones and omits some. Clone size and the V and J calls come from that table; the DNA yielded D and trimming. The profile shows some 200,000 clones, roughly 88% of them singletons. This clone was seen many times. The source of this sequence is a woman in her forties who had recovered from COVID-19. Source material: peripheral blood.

The CDR3 DNA reads as TGTGCCAGCAGCGTCGGCAGGGGGGCAAATTCACCCCTCCACTTT. Encoded protein: CASSVGRGANSPLHF. The J gene is TRBJ1-6, the V gene TRBV9; 7 bases are shared with TRBD1. The CDR3 loop spans 15 amino acids. Trimming removed 2 bases from V and 7 bases from J; junction bases left unmatched: 6. Germline lookup yields CDR1 SGDLS and CDR2 YYNGEE.